The clone carrying this T cell receptor beta chain was found many times. This sample is part of a study of low-dose radiotherapy and immunotherapy resistance in tumors. Alpha- and beta-chain coverage of first-strand cDNA came from TRAV- and TRBV-specific primers. The authors ran about 20 PCR cycles to amplify TCRs with a constant-region primer and V-primer adapter. TCRdb redid the calling of the reads with MiXCR, one entry per CDR3 protein. The sample lists some 100,000 distinct CDR3 sequences; around 21% were seen once. Time point reported: after trial treatment. Treatment indicated: LDRT plus nivolumab, ipilimumab, low-dose cyclophosphamide and aspirin (RACIN trial). V was cut by 6 bases and J by 7 bases, with 16 bases left in between. CDR3 length: 13 amino acids.

The chain has TRBV12-3 or TRBV12-4 and TRBJ2-7; D is possibly TRBD1 or TRBD2 (5 bases each). The sequence came from a male donor with prostate cancer. Sequenced material: PBMCs, taken after low-dose radiotherapy plus immunotherapy. The CDR3 DNA sequence: TGTGCCAGCAGCCGGGGACCCGACTTGGAGCAGTACTTC. Protein sequence: CASSRGPDLEQYF.